This T cell receptor (beta chain) was identified in a study of T cell changes during pregnancy in multiple sclerosis. Libraries were prepared by immunoSEQ multiplex PCR; TCRdb keeps only in-frame clonotypes and omits some of them. Of about 100,000 clones in the sample, roughly 90% were seen once. The sequence was obtained from a female donor with multiple sclerosis, enrolled in a pregnancy study. The input for sequencing was peripheral blood, taken after pregnancy.

The CDR3 DNA reads TGTGCCAGCAGTGATCTTTGGGGACTAGTTTCTATCGGTGAGCAGTTCTTC. Protein sequence: CASSDLWGLVSIGEQFF. The chain is built from TRBV2 and TRBJ2-1, with TRBD2 matching over 8 bases. This CDR3 is 17 amino acids long. Germline CDR1 SNHLY, CDR2 FYNNEI. V was pared by 3 bases and J by 9 bases, with 16 bases of the junction left unmatched.